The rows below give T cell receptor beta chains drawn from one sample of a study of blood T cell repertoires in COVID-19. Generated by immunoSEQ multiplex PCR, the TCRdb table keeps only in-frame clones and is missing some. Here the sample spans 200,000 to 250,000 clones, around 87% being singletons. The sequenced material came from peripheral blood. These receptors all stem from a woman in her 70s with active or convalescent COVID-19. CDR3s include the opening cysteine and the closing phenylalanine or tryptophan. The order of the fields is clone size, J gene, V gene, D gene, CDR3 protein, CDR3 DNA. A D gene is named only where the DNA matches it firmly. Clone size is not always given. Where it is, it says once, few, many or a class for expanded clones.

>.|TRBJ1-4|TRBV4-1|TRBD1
CASSQVRTGANEKLFF
TGCGCCAGCAGCCAAGTCAGGACAGGGGCTAATGAAAAACTGTTTTTT
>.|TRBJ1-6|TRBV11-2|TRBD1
CASSWTGDNSPLHF
TGTGCCAGCAGCTGGACAGGGGATAATTCACCCCTCCACTTT
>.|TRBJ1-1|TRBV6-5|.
CASSWGVFEAFF
TGTGCCAGCAGTTGGGGAGTCTTTGAAGCTTTCTTT
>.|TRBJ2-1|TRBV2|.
CASSPGQRTEQFF
TGTGCCAGCAGCCCTGGACAGCGAACTGAGCAGTTCTTC
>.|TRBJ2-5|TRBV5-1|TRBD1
CASSSQGGKETQYF
TGCGCCAGCAGCTCACAGGGGGGAAAAGAGACCCAGTACTTC
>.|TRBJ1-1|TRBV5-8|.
CASSLESGESMNTEAFF
TGTGCCAGCAGCTTGGAATCAGGGGAATCTATGAACACTGAAGCTTTCTTT
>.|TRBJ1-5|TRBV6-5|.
CASSYSRNYQPQHF
TGTGCCAGCAGTTACTCGCGGAATTATCAGCCCCAGCATTTT
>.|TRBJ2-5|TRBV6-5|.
CASSLSVRETQYF
TGTGCCAGCAGTCTGTCCGTCAGGGAGACCCAGTACTTC
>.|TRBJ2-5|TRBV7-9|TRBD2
CASSSSGGRQETQYF
TGTGCCAGCAGTAGCAGCGGCGGGAGACAAGAGACCCAGTACTTC
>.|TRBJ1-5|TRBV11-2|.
CASSSGAGNQPQHF
TGTGCCAGCAGCTCTGGGGCAGGGAATCAGCCCCAGCATTTT
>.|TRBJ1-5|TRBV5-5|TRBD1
CASSLGGQFVSPQHF
TGTGCCAGCAGCCTGGGGGGACAGTTTGTATCGCCCCAGCATTTT
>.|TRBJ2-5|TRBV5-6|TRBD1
CASSQDRGGETQYF
TGTGCCAGCAGCCAGGACAGGGGCGGTGAGACCCAGTACTTC
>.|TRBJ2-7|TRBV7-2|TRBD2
CASSPTSGGSPGQYF
TGTGCCAGCAGCCCGACTAGCGGGGGGAGCCCAGGGCAGTACTTC
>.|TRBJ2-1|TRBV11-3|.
CASSPFRGYNEQFF
TGTGCCAGCAGCCCCTTTCGGGGGTACAATGAGCAGTTCTTC
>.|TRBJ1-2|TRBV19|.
CASSFRGAGYGYTF
TGTGCCAGTAGCTTCAGGGGCGCCGGCTATGGCTACACCTTC
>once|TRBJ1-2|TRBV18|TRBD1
CASSPDRAGGYTF
TGTGCCAGCTCTCCGGACAGGGCCGGTGGCTACACCTTC
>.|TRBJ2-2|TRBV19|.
CASMGAAANTGELFF
TGTGCCAGTATGGGGGCGGCTGCGAACACCGGGGAGCTGTTTTTT
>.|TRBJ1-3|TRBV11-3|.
CASSRWAQWAQSGNTIYF
TGTGCCAGCAGCCGTTGGGCCCAGTGGGCCCAGTCTGGAAACACCATATATTTT
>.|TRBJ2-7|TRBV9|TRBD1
CASSNMTGDEQYF
TGTGCCAGCAGCAACATGACAGGGGACGAGCAGTACTTC
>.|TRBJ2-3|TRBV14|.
CASSQGSGPRFSDTQYF
TGTGCCAGCAGCCAAGGGTCTGGGCCAAGGTTTTCAGATACGCAGTATTTT
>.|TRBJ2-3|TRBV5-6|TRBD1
CASSFGTGADTQYF
TGTGCCAGCAGCTTCGGGACAGGCGCAGATACGCAGTATTTT
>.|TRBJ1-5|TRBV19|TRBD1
CASSRTPPGQGANRGNQPQHF
TGTGCCAGTAGTAGGACCCCCCCGGGACAGGGGGCAAACAGAGGCAATCAGCCCCAGCATTTT
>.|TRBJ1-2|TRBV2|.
CARGEGGYTF
TGTGCCAGGGGGGAGGGCGGCTACACCTTC
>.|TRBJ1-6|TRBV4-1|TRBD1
CASSQTPGQASPLHF
TGCGCCAGCAGCCAGACCCCCGGACAGGCTTCACCCCTCCACTTT
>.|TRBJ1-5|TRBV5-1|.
CASSSEGSQPQHF
TGCGCCAGCAGCTCCGAAGGGAGTCAGCCCCAGCATTTT
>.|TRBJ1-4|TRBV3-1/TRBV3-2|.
CASSQGESNCF
TGTGCCAGCAGCCAAGGGGAGTCAAACTGTTTT
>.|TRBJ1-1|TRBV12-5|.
CASGLVGRSVEAFF
TGTGCTAGTGGTTTGGTAGGGAGGTCCGTTGAAGCTTTCTTT
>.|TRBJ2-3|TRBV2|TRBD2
CASRKMRGGSDTQYF
TGTGCCAGCAGGAAGATGCGGGGGGGGTCAGATACGCAGTATTTT
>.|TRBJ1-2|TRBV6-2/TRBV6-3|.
CASSQNREYGYTF
TGTGCCAGCAGCCAAAACAGGGAATATGGCTACACCTTC
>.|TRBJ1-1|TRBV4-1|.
CASSQNRNTEAFF
TGCGCCAGCAGCCAAAATAGGAACACTGAAGCTTTCTTT
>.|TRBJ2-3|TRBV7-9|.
CASSTGEAGVDTQYF
TGTGCCAGCAGCACCGGGGAGGCCGGGGTAGATACGCAGTATTTT
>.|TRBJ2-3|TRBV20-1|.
CSARTYTQYF
TGCAGTGCTAGAACTTATACGCAGTATTTT
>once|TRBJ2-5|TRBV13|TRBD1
CASSPADRGMKTQYF
TGTGCCAGCAGCCCGGCGGACAGGGGAATGAAGACCCAGTACTTC
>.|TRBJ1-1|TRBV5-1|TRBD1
CASRLSGQGTTEAFF
TGCGCCAGCAGACTCTCGGGACAGGGGACCACTGAAGCTTTCTTT
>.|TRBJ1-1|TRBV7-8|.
CASSLGVDTEAFF
TGTGCCAGCAGCCTCGGGGTTGACACTGAAGCTTTCTTT
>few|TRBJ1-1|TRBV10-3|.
CAISVGGGDTEAFF
TGTGCCATCAGTGTGGGAGGGGGGGACACTGAAGCTTTCTTT
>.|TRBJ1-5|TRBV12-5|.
CASGLGLAGAGVQPQHF
TGTGCTAGTGGTTTGGGTTTAGCAGGGGCGGGAGTTCAGCCCCAGCATTTT
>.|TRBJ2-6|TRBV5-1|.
CASSLATAGANVLTF
TGCGCCAGCAGCTTGGCAACAGCTGGGGCCAACGTCCTGACTTTC
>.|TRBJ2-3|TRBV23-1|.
CASTPGHGSVGQYF
TGCGCCAGCACCCCGGGACACGGGTCCGTAGGGCAGTATTTT
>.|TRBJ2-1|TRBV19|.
CASSIRNEQFF
TGTGCCAGTAGTATACGGAATGAGCAGTTCTTC
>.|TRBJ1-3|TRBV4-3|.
CASSQDMRASGNTIYF
TGCGCCAGCAGCCAAGATATGCGGGCCTCTGGAAACACCATATATTTT
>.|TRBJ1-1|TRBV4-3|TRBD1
CASGKTGVNTEAFF
TGCGCCAGCGGGAAAACAGGGGTGAACACTGAAGCTTTCTTT
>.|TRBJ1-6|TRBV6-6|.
CASGTGGSPLHF
TGTGCCTCGGGAACCGGGGGTTCACCCCTCCACTTT
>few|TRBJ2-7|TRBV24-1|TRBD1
CATSDPGQGNYEQYF
TGTGCCACCAGTGACCCGGGACAGGGGAACTACGAGCAGTACTTC
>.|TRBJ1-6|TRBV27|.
CASSFPGNYSPLHF
TGTGCCAGCAGTTTTCCCGGGAATTACTCACCCCTCCACTTT
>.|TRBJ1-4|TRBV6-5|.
CASSSRGGDEKLFF
TGTGCCAGCAGTTCGAGGGGAGGGGATGAAAAACTGTTTTTT
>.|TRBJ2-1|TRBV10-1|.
CASRSYNEQFF
TGCGCCAGCAGGTCGTACAATGAGCAGTTCTTC
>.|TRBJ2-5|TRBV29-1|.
CSVAWARETQYF
TGCAGCGTTGCTTGGGCCCGAGAGACCCAGTACTTC
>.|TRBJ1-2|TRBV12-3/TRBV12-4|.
CASTDWGQGSYTF
TGTGCCAGCACCGATTGGGGGCAGGGAAGCTACACCTTC
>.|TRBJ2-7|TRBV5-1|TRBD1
CASSYTTGGYEQYF
TGCGCCAGCAGCTATACGACAGGGGGGTACGAGCAGTACTTC
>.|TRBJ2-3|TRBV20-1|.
CSANFADTQYF
TGCAGTGCTAATTTCGCAGATACGCAGTATTTT
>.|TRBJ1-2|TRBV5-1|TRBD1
CASGGGRGLGYTF
TGCGCCAGCGGTGGGGGCAGGGGGCTCGGCTACACCTTC
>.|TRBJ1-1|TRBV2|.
CASMTANTEAFF
TGTGCCAGTATGACAGCGAACACTGAAGCTTTCTTT
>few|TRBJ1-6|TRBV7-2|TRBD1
CASRDRASSPLHF
TGTGCCAGCAGAGACAGGGCCTCATCACCCCTCCACTTT
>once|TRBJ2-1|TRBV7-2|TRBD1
CASSSRRGRGYNNEQFF
TGTGCCAGCAGCTCCCGAAGGGGCAGGGGGTACAACAATGAGCAGTTCTTC
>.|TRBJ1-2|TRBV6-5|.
CASSTLWGGGYGYTF
TGTGCCAGCTCAACCTTGTGGGGGGGCGGCTATGGCTACACCTTC
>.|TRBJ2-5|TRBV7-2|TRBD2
CASSLGSSGGQETQYF
TGTGCCAGCAGCTTAGGATCTAGCGGGGGCCAAGAGACCCAGTACTTC
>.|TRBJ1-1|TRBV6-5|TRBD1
CASRKTGGTEAFF
TGTGCCAGCAGAAAGACAGGGGGCACTGAAGCTTTCTTT
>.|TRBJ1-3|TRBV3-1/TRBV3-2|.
CASSLLPGRGNTIYF
TGTGCCAGCAGCCTCTTACCTGGCCGTGGAAACACCATATATTTT
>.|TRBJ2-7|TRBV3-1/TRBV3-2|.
CASSQGTGREQYF
TGTGCCAGCAGCCAAGGTACAGGGCGTGAGCAGTACTTC